This T cell receptor (beta chain) was retrieved from a study of breast tumors, draining lymph nodes, adjacent tissues. Study-level points and caveats: Tumors had less TCR diversity than lymph nodes, more than nontumor tissue. Data fit most tumor T cells coming from lymph node, expanding in tumor.

CDR1 is DFQATT, CDR2 SNEGSKA, per germline (reference sequence). Trimming at V came to 5 bases and at J to 4 bases, leaving 3 bases not matched to a gene. The CDR3 sequence is 12 residues long. This clonotype has at least ten counts. Its antigen is undetermined. TCRdb fed the multiplex PCR reads into MiXCR, producing one record per CDR3 protein. This table holds some 170,000 distinct CDR3 sequences, about 34% found once. Breast cancer patients provided tissue from their axillary draining lymph nodes. This clonotype was sampled from a female donor with breast cancer. Some clones in this sample may be carry-over from other donors' samples. The rearrangement joins TRBV20-1 to TRBJ2-7, with 9 bases aligning to TRBD1. Sequenced sample: axillary lymph node tissue. As DNA, the CDR3 is TGCAGTGCTCCGGGACAGGGTTACGAGCAGTACTTC. Encoded protein: CSAPGQGYEQYF.